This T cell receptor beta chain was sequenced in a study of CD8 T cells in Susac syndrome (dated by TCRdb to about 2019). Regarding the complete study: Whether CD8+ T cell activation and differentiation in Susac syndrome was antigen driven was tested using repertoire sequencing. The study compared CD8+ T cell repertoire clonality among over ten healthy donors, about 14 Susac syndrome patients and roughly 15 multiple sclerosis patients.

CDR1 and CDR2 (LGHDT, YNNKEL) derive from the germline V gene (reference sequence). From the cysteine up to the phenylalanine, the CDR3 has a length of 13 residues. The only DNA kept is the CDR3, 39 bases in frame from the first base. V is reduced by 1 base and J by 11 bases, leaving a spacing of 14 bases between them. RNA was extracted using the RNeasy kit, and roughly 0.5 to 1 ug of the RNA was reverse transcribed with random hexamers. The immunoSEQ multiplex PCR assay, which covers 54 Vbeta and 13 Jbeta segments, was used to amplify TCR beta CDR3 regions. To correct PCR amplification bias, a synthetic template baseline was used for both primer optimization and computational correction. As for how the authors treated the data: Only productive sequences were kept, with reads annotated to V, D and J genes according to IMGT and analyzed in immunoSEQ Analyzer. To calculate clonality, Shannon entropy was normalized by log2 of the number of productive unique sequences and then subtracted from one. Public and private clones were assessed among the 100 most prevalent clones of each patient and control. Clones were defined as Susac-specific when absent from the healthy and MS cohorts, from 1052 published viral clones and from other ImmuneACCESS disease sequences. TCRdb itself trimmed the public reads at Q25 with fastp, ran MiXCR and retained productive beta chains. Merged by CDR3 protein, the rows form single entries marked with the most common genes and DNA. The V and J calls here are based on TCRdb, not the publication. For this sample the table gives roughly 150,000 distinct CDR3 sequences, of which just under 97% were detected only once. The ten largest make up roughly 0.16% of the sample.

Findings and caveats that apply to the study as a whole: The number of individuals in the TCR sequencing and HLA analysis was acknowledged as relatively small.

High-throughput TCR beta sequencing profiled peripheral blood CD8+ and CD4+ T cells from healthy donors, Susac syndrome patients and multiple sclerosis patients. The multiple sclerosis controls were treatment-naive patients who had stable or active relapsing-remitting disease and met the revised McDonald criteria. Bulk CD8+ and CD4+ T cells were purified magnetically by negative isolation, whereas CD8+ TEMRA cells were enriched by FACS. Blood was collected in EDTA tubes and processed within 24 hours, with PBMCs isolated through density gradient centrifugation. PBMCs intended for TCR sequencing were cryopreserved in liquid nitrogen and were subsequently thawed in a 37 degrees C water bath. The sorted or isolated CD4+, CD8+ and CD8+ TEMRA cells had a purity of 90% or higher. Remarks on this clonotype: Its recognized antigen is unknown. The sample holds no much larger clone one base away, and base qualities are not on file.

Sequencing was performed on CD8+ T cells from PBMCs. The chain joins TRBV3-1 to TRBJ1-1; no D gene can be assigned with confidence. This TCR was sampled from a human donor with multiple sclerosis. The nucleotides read TGTGCCAGCAGCCAAGCAGGTTCTCTGGACGCTTTCTTT. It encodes CASSQAGSLDAFF.